A single sample is the source of the 10 T cell receptor beta chains below, sequenced in a study of shared clonotypes between healthy human individuals (dated by TCRdb to 2020 to 2021). Library preparation was by the immunoSEQ multiplex PCR assay. TCRdb mirrors the immuneACCESS table, restricted to in-frame sequences. Some clones are absent from its copies; in checked studies, under half trace to an unresolved V gene, and the reason for the others is unknown. Counted in this sample were around 990,000 clones; approximately 80% of them appeared once. The top ten constitute 0.89% of the sample. The sample consisted of memory CD4+ T cells from PBMCs. According to the study, the label for this sample's cell subset or site signals: CD45RA-negative fraction. The receptor source for this set is a man in his late teens or twenties in good health. Some clones in this sample may be carry-over from other donors' samples.

This chain uses TRBV2 with TRBJ1-2, with 7 bases that match TRBD1. With V trimmed by 4 bases and J by 8 bases, 7 bases remained unmatched. Germline V gives CDR1 SNHLY, CDR2 FYNNEI. CDR3 length equals 13 residues. As DNA, the CDR3 is TGTGCCAGCAGTGTAGGGGGCCTGAGGGGCTACACCTTC. Its translation: CASSVGGLRGYTF.

The chain carries TRBV6-4 and TRBJ1-1, with 9 bases matching TRBD1. The V and J ends lost 5 bases and 3 bases, in that order; junction bases with no gene match: 10. CDR3 length equals 16 residues. Germline CDR1 is MRHNA and CDR2 is SNTAGT. The CDR3 region has the DNA TGTGCCAGCAGTCCTACGGACAGGGGTCGGGACACTGAAGCTTTCTTT. Amino acid sequence: CASSPTDRGRDTEAFF.

The CDR3 is CAMGPTGGHEQFF. The CDR3 DNA reads TGTGCCATGGGTCCGACAGGGGGTCATGAGCAGTTCTTC. This sequence joins TRBV10-3 and TRBJ2-1; TRBD1 agrees at 9 bases. The germline gives CDR1 ENHRY, CDR2 SYGVKD. The CDR3 loop spans 13 amino acids. The V segment lost 9 bases and the J segment 8 bases; nucleotides outside the gene matches: 8.

This clone has a handful of counts. The rearrangement links TRBV4-3 to TRBJ1-1, with a tentative D call TRBD1 (5 bases). CDR1 LGHNA and CDR2 YSLEER come from the germline V gene. The CDR3 extends over 15 amino acids. The V gene lost 1 base and the J gene lost 6 bases, with 15 bases spanning the gap. The CDR3 DNA reads as TGCGCCAGCAGCCAAGTGGGAGGGACGGGGGCTGAAGCTTTCTTT. Translated: CASSQVGGTGAEAFF.

V is TRBV18 and J is TRBJ1-1; weak D call: TRBD1 (5 bases). Trimming removed 3 bases from V and 2 bases from J, with 10 bases in between. CDR1 and CDR2 from the germline V gene are KGHSH and LQKENI. The CDR3 loop spans 14 amino acids. CDR3 DNA sequence: TGTGCCAGCTCACCCCGGACACCTAACACTGAAGCTTTCTTT. Translating gives CASSPRTPNTEAFF.

The J gene is TRBJ2-3, the V gene TRBV7-9, with 7 bases lining up with TRBD1. CDR1 and CDR2 (germline): SEHNR, FQNEAQ (reference sequence). The CDR3 extends over 15 amino acids. Unmatched junction bases numbered 9, after V lost 7 bases and J lost 2 bases. CDR3 coding DNA: TGTGCCAGCAATCCCGGACAGGCTCTCACAGATACGCAGTATTTT. It codes for CASNPGQALTDTQYF.

V gene TRBV4-3 combines with J gene TRBJ1-1; D gene unclear. Trimming took off 2 bases at V and 0 bases at J, with 4 bases between the two ends. CDR3 length: 13 amino acids. The germline CDR1 and CDR2 sequences are LGHNA and YSLEER. CDR3 sequence reads: CASSQQMNTEAFF. In nucleotides, the CDR3 is TGCGCCAGCAGCCAACAGATGAACACTGAAGCTTTCTTT.

V is TRBV5-8 and J is TRBJ2-7; no firm D call. This CDR3 has 16 amino acids. Trimming removed 1 base from V and 4 bases from J, with 18 bases in between. CDR1 SGHTS and CDR2 YDEGEE come from the germline V gene. The CDR3 region is CASSLLSGSYTYEQYF. For the CDR3, the DNA is TGTGCCAGCAGCTTGTTATCGGGCTCCTACACTTACGAGCAGTACTTC.

The chain couples TRBV5-1 to TRBJ2-7; 7 bases match TRBD2. The V and J ends lost 1 base and 3 bases, in that order; junction bases with no gene match: 7. Germline CDR1 and CDR2: SGHRS and YFSETQ. CDR3 length: 15 residues. The CDR3 sequence is CASSLIGGGIYEQYF. In nucleotides, the CDR3 is TGCGCCAGCAGCTTGATTGGCGGGGGAATCTACGAGCAGTACTTC.

Concerning this clone: Other DNA sequences from this sample encode an identical CDR3 as well. The chain carries TRBV29-1 and TRBJ1-1; D might be TRBD1 (6 bases). V was pared by 4 bases and J by 4 bases, with 10 bases between. The length of the CDR3 is 12 residues. Looked up from germline, CDR1 is SQVTM and CDR2 is ANQGSEA. CDR3 in amino acids: CSVGGAGTEAFF. Written as DNA, the CDR3 is TGCAGCGTTGGGGGGGCGGGCACTGAAGCTTTCTTT.